These 18 T cell receptor beta chains originate from one sample sequenced in a study of CD8 T cells in ankylosing spondylitis (dated by TCRdb to the late 2010s). Libraries were constructed by 5' RACE. Reads for this sample came from an Illumina MiSeq. The public sequencing data were trimmed at Q25 with fastp and processed into clonotypes with MiXCR by TCRdb, which kept only in-frame beta chains. Each entry is one CDR3 protein sequence, shown with its most common DNA and genes. The table for this sample lists around 25,000 distinct CDR3 sequences; about 17% of them were counted only once. The top ten hold around 28% of the sample. The sequenced material came from blood. The receptors here all came from a male donor with ankylosing spondylitis or in good health (not recorded which).

This clonotype turned up a few times. The rearrangement uses TRBV4-3 and TRBJ2-5, with 7 nucleotides matching TRBD2. The CDR3 extends over 15 amino acids. CDR1 and CDR2 (germline): LGHNA, YSLEER. The J segment lost 1 base and the V segment lost 0 bases, leaving 2 bases of the junction unmatched. This CDR3 is CASSQDGGGQETQYF. The DNA for the CDR3 is TGCGCCAGCAGCCAAGATGGGGGGGGCCAAGAGACCCAGTACTTC.

Many counts were recorded for this clonotype. The rearrangement uses TRBV4-3 and TRBJ2-5, with 9 bases identical to TRBD2. Trimming removed 4 bases from V and 5 bases from J; junction bases left unmatched: 11. Germline V gene data show CDR1 as LGHNA and CDR2 as YSLEER. The CDR3 has 16 amino acids. The CDR3, as DNA: TGCGCCAGCAGCCCAAGCCGAGGACTAGCGTTCGAGACCCAGTACTTC. Its translation is CASSPSRGLAFETQYF.

This clonotype was seen at least ten times. This rearrangement joins TRBV15 to TRBJ2-5; TRBD1 might be the D (5 bases). V dropped 0 bases and J dropped 7 bases, with 12 bases sitting between them. Looked up from germline, CDR1 is LNHNV and CDR2 is YYDKDF (reference sequence). The CDR3 consists of 14 residues. CDR3 residues: CATSRDRVMWTQYF. DNA for the CDR3: TGTGCCACCAGCAGAGACAGGGTTATGTGGACCCAGTACTTC.

The chain links TRBV4-3 to TRBJ2-2; 7 nucleotides match TRBD1. Looked up from germline, CDR1 is LGHNA and CDR2 is YSLEER. Germline trimming cut 4 bases from V and 3 bases from J; bases unmatched to any gene: 11. The CDR3 spans 17 residues. CDR3 coding DNA: TGCGCCAGCAGCCGAAGACAGGGCGCTTCGGACACCGGGGAGCTGTTTTTT. This translates into CASSRRQGASDTGELFF.

A few counts support this clonotype. J is TRBJ2-1 and V is TRBV20-1; D gene ambiguous. The CDR3 loop spans 11 amino acids. With 0 bases removed from V and 8 bases from J, the gap between germline ends came to 5 bases. CDR1 and CDR2 (germline): DFQATT, SNEGSKA (reference sequence). CDR3 protein: CSAREVYEQFF. As DNA, the CDR3 is TGCAGTGCTAGAGAGGTGTATGAGCAGTTCTTC.

This rearrangement joins TRBV27 to TRBJ2-2, with 11 bases identical to TRBD2. The CDR3 runs to 15 residues. Germline trimming cut 5 bases from V and 7 bases from J; bases unmatched to any gene: 6. Germline CDR1 and CDR2: MNHEY and SMNVEV (reference sequence). CDR3 DNA: TGTGCCAGCAGTCCCCCGACTAGCGGGGACGGGGAGCTGTTTTTT. It is translated as CASSPPTSGDGELFF.

This clonotype was seen ten or more times. The chain recombines TRBV11-2 with TRBJ2-7; D is possibly TRBD2 (7 bases). The V end lost 5 bases, the J end lost 6 bases, and 23 bases lay between the germline ends. The CDR3 covers 16 residues. The V gene's germline CDR1 is SGHAT and CDR2 FQNNGV. CDR3 protein: CASSPGGGFVLSEQYF. CDR3 in DNA: TGTGCCAGCAGCCCGGGGGGCGGGTTTGTGTTAAGCGAGCAGTACTTC.

The chain combines TRBV7-9 with TRBJ2-1; D is possibly TRBD1 (5 bases). CDR1 SEHNR and CDR2 FQNEAQ come from the germline V gene (reference sequence). There are 14 residues in the CDR3. V lost 5 bases and J 6 bases, leaving 14 bases between the germline ends. CDR3 amino acids: CASSASTGPNEQFF. CDR3 sequence (DNA): TGTGCCAGCAGCGCCTCCACAGGCCCCAATGAGCAGTTCTTC.

This clonotype came up many times. The chain uses TRBV29-1 and TRBJ2-5, with D perhaps TRBD1 or TRBD2 (5 bases each). The CDR3 sequence is 13 residues long. Deletions cut 7 bases from V and 4 bases from J, with 16 bases between. Germline CDR1 reads SQVTM; CDR2 reads ANQGSEA. The CDR3 reads CSEAPLGGETQYF. The CDR3 bases are TGCAGCGAAGCCCCCCTTGGGGGAGAGACCCAGTACTTC.

At least ten counts were recorded for this clonotype. The J gene is TRBJ2-1, the V gene TRBV6-2 or TRBV6-3; 7 bases align to TRBD2. Trimming took 6 bases from V and 7 from J; bases not matched to a gene: 3. The CDR3 totals 12 residues. The germline V gene encodes CDR1 MNHEY and CDR2 SVGEGT. DNA for the CDR3: TGTGCCAGCAGGGCTAGCGGAAATGAGCAGTTCTTC. Its translation: CASRASGNEQFF.

This clonotype was picked up many times. This chain connects TRBV5-1 to TRBJ1-5; D gene ambiguous. In germline, CDR1 is SGHRS, CDR2 YFSETQ. This CDR3 contains 15 residues. V was cut by 4 bases and J by 2 bases, with 13 bases left in between. The CDR3 bases are TGCGCCAGCAGCCTTGGGTCCGGGGGCAATCAGCCCCAGCATTTT. This encodes CASSLGSGGNQPQHF.

This clonotype was recorded at least ten times. The V and J genes are TRBV28 and TRBJ1-4, with a tentative D call TRBD1 (6 bases). CDR1 and CDR2 from the germline V gene are MDHEN and SYDVKM. The ends were cut back, 6 bases at V and 5 bases at J, with 10 bases in the middle. The CDR3 is 13 amino acids. The DNA of the CDR3 is TGTGCCAGCAGCCCGGACAGAAATGAAAAACTGTTTTTT. Translated, it gives CASSPDRNEKLFF.

The table lists this clonotype with a few counts. The rearrangement joins TRBV12-3 or TRBV12-4 to TRBJ2-1; D gene uncertain. The CDR3 length is 11 residues. The V and J ends lost 6 bases and 7 bases respectively, with 7 bases between them. For the CDR3, the DNA is TGTGCCAGCAGCCTCTATAATGAGCAGTTCTTC. It is translated as CASSLYNEQFF.

Many counts were recorded for this clonotype. The chain combines TRBV7-9 with TRBJ2-3, with D possibly matching TRBD1 (6 bases). This CDR3 has 15 amino acids. V lost 0 bases and J lost 1, with 8 bases in between. The germline gives CDR1 SEHNR, CDR2 FQNEAQ (reference sequence). The CDR3 loop reads CASSLAGGRTDTQYF. The CDR3 region has the DNA TGTGCCAGCAGCTTAGCAGGGGGTCGCACAGATACGCAGTATTTT.

This clonotype has just a few counts. The CDR3 DNA sequence: TGTGCCAGCAGCTGGACGCTTAGCACAGATACGCAGTATTTT. Residues: CASSWTLSTDTQYF. The gene calls are TRBV7-2 and TRBJ2-3; the D is unclear. CDR1 is SGHTA, CDR2 FQGNSA, per germline. V gave up 4 bases and J gave up 0 bases, with 8 bases separating them. The CDR3 has 14 residues.

This clonotype was seen more than once but under ten times. This chain uses TRBV4-2 with TRBJ1-1; 9 bases agree with TRBD1. Looked up from germline, CDR1 is LGHNA and CDR2 is YNFKEQ. The CDR3 contains 18 residues. V lost 2 bases, J lost 1 base, and 11 bases stayed unmatched. The CDR3 protein is CASSQSFGDRAGNTEAFF. For the CDR3, the DNA is TGTGCCAGCAGCCAATCATTTGGGGACAGGGCCGGGAACACTGAAGCTTTCTTT.

The chain employs TRBV7-9 and TRBJ1-6; D is ambiguous. Per germline, CDR1 SEHNR and CDR2 FQNEAQ (reference sequence). CDR3 size: 17 residues. The germline V and J ends were trimmed by 0 bases and 13 bases, with 22 bases remaining between them. This CDR3 is CASSLAVAWNSPNPLHF. The CDR3 coding sequence is TGTGCCAGCAGCTTAGCTGTGGCTTGGAACAGCCCCAATCCCCTCCACTTT.

At least ten counts were recorded for this clonotype. The gene calls are TRBV2 and TRBJ1-1; D possibly corresponds to TRBD1 (5 bases). Germline-derived CDR1 and CDR2 are SNHLY and FYNNEI. CDR3 size: 15 residues. V dropped 0 bases and J dropped 6 bases, with 14 bases sitting between them. DNA for the CDR3: TGTGCCAGCAGTGAAGCGTTGGCAGGGTCTCCTGAAGCTTTCTTT. It encodes CASSEALAGSPEAFF.